This T cell receptor (beta chain) derives from a study of glioma-infiltrating T cells after dendritic cell vaccination. Amplification used 60 V beta primers and 13 J beta primers. Clones were sequenced by immunoSEQ multiplex PCR, and TCRdb holds only the in-frame ones, with some missing. The sample includes 75,000 to 100,000 clones, approximately 81% seen only once; the top ten take 6%. CDR3 length: 16 residues. V was pared by 6 bases and J by 0 bases, with 8 bases of the junction left unmatched. Germline V lookup: CDR1 MDHEN, CDR2 SYDVKM. No glioblastoma patient carried an isocitrate dehydrogenase mutation.

The origin of this receptor is a human donor with glioblastoma. The V call is TRBV28, the J call TRBJ2-7; TRBD2 agrees at 10 bases. Sequences were derived from blood, sampled before dendritic cell vaccination. CDR3 residues: CASSPGLARGSYEQYF. The CDR3 DNA follows: TGTGCCAGCAGCCCGGGACTAGCGAGGGGCTCCTACGAGCAGTACTTC.